This entry features one TCR beta chain sequence. This sample was taken from a study of blood T cell repertoires in COVID-19. Background on the study: Whether acute or convalescent, the COVID-19 samples came from the United States, Italy and Spain.

Assay: immunoSEQ multiplex PCR; the TCRdb copy retains only in-frame clones and omits some. Of roughly 250,000 clones listed, roughly 88% are singletons. With 5 bases clipped from V and 0 bases from J, the junction kept 7 bases outside the gene matches. The CDR3 is 16 amino acids. CDR1 is SGHTA and CDR2 is FQGNSA in the germline V gene. The chain uses TRBV7-2 and TRBJ1-5, with 7 bases that match TRBD1. The sequence came from a woman in her 30s with acute or convalescent COVID-19. Sequencing was carried out using peripheral blood. CDR3 protein: CASSPDRVNSNQPQHF. The CDR3, as DNA: TGTGCCAGCAGCCCCGACAGGGTGAATAGCAATCAGCCCCAGCATTTT.